The 27 T cell receptor beta chains listed next were all sequenced from one sample in a study of T cells in Graves' hyperthyroidism and ophthalmopathy. RNA transcripts gave rise to amplified TCR beta CDR3 regions. In the first-round RT-PCR of the TCR CDR3, the HTBI primer set was used. MiXCR was run by TCRdb on the multiplex PCR reads, yielding one entry per CDR3 protein. The sample has under 650,000 distinct CDR3 sequences, under 20% seen once. Sample: blood. All receptors derive from a woman aged 25 to 45 with Graves' hyperthyroidism.

This clonotype was seen more than once but under ten times. The rearrangement uses TRBV28 and TRBJ1-5; perhaps TRBD1 as D (5 bases). V dropped 6 bases and J dropped 3 bases, with 15 bases sitting between them. Germline CDR1 MDHEN, CDR2 SYDVKM. This CDR3 is 15 amino acids long. Written as DNA, the CDR3 is TGTGCCAGCAGCGCCGGGGACGGCGCCAATCAGCCCCAGCATTTT. It translates to CASSAGDGANQPQHF.

This clonotype was seen ten or more times. The chain links TRBV28 to TRBJ2-3; 8 bases map to TRBD2. Germline lookup yields CDR1 MDHEN and CDR2 SYDVKM. The CDR3 is made up of 15 amino acids. V gave up 3 bases and J gave up 2 bases; unmatched junction bases: 4. The CDR3 reads CASSFVREVTDTQYF. The DNA of the CDR3 is TGTGCCAGCAGTTTTGTGCGGGAGGTCACAGATACGCAGTATTTT.

The chain joins TRBV7-3 to TRBJ2-3; either TRBD1 or TRBD2 may fit D (5 bases each). This CDR3 has 15 amino acids. V dropped 5 bases and J dropped 3 bases, with 15 bases sitting between them. In germline, CDR1 is SGHTA, CDR2 FQGTGA. The CDR3 loop is CASSVGEFRTDTQYF. The CDR3 coding sequence is TGTGCCAGCAGCGTAGGGGAGTTTAGAACAGATACGCAGTATTTT. Full variable domain (rest looked up from reference TRBV7-3 and TRBJ2-3): GAGVSQTPSNKVTEKGKYVELRCDPISGHTALYWYRQSLGQGPEFLIYFQGTGAADDSGLPNDRFFAVRPEGSVSTLKIQRTERGDSAVYLCASSVGEFRTDTQYFGPGTRLTVL.

A few counts support this clonotype. This sequence joins TRBV7-8 and TRBJ2-5, with 9 bases aligning to TRBD1. V shed 1 base, J shed 5 bases, and the junction held 2 bases outside the gene matches. The CDR3 covers 14 residues. In germline, CDR1 is SGHVS, CDR2 FQNEAQ. The CDR3 loop reads CASSLVGTGETQYF. DNA of the CDR3: TGTGCCAGCAGCTTAGTGGGGACAGGGGAGACCCAGTACTTC.

Regarding this clonotype: Compared with germline, one end of the junction differs, possibly owing to a read error. The rearrangement uses TRBV4-3 and TRBJ2-5, with 12 nucleotides matching TRBD2. Germline lookup yields CDR1 LGHNA and CDR2 YSLEER. CDR3 length equals 17 residues. CDR3 DNA sequence: TGCGCCAGCAGCCAAGAGAAGGGACTAGCGGGCCAAGAGGCCCAGTACTTC. Amino acids: CASSQEKGLAGQEAQYF.

This clonotype has a handful of counts. V is TRBV4-2 and J is TRBJ1-1, with D maybe TRBD1 (6 bases). The CDR3 runs to 15 residues. V dropped 1 base and J dropped 3 bases, with 12 bases sitting between them. Germline CDR1 and CDR2: LGHNA and YNFKEQ. Here the CDR3 reads CASSQGGAADTEAFF. CDR3 in DNA: TGTGCCAGCAGCCAAGGGGGGGCGGCGGACACTGAAGCTTTCTTT.

CDR3 sequence (DNA): TGCGCCAGCAGTGAGCTAGGGACCAATGAGCAGTTCTTC. Translating gives CASSELGTNEQFF. The chain carries TRBV10-2 and TRBJ2-1; D tentatively fits TRBD1 or TRBD2 (5 bases each). Germline CDR1 WSHSY, CDR2 SAAADI. This CDR3 is 13 amino acids long. With 2 bases removed from V and 6 bases from J, the gap between germline ends came to 8 bases.

This clonotype was found a few times. The gene calls are TRBV5-6 and TRBJ2-7; D is unclear. The V gene's germline CDR1 is SGHDT and CDR2 YYEEEE. This CDR3 is built from 14 residues. Trimming took 2 bases from V and 3 from J, leaving 12 bases between them. The chain's CDR3 is CASSFGSANYEQYF. CDR3 in DNA: TGTGCCAGCAGCTTCGGGTCTGCCAACTACGAGCAGTACTTC.

This clonotype has at least ten counts. The gene calls are TRBV6-1 and TRBJ1-2; TRBD1 is a possible D gene (6 bases). V lost 10 bases to trimming and J lost 7 bases, with 22 bases between them. The germline CDR1 and CDR2 sequences are MNHNS and SASEGT. The CDR3 runs 14 residues. CDR3 in amino acids: CATQLQGGSGGYTF. The CDR3 DNA is TGTGCCACCCAGCTACAGGGAGGTTCGGGTGGCTACACCTTC.

This clonotype was counted at least ten times. This chain uses TRBV6-1 with TRBJ1-1, with a weak D call TRBD1 (6 bases). Germline V gene lookup returns CDR1 MNHNS and CDR2 SASEGT. Trimming pared 5 bases from V and 8 bases from J, leaving 15 bases between. The CDR3 totals 13 residues. CDR3 region: CASSLQTGTEAFF. Written as DNA, the CDR3 is TGTGCCAGCAGTCTCCAGACCGGGACAGAAGCTTTCTTT.

This clonotype was seen more than once but under ten times. CDR3 DNA sequence: TGTGCCAGCAGCCACGATCCTAGCGGGAGAGAGACCCAGTACTTC. This sequence encodes CASSHDPSGRETQYF. The chain couples TRBV3-1 to TRBJ2-5; TRBD2 agrees at 10 bases. Trimming removed 3 bases from V and 4 bases from J; junction bases left unmatched: 5. Germline V gives CDR1 LGHDT, CDR2 YNNKEL (reference sequence). This CDR3 contains 15 residues.

The rearrangement uses TRBV14 and TRBJ2-1; D gene uncertain. The CDR3 contains 13 residues. V was shortened by 0 bases and J by 8 bases, with 8 bases between the two germline ends. In germline, CDR1 is SGHDN, CDR2 FVKESK. This CDR3 is CASSQEGKHEQFF. The CDR3 region has the DNA TGTGCCAGCAGCCAAGAAGGGAAGCATGAGCAGTTCTTC.

The chain carries TRBV19 and TRBJ1-6; unclear D gene. CDR1 is LNHDA, CDR2 SQIVND, per germline (reference sequence). The CDR3 has 13 residues. The V and J ends lost 3 bases and 8 bases respectively, with 8 bases between them. CDR3 DNA: TGTGCCAGTAGTATTAACGGGGATTCACCCCTCCACTTT. This translates into CASSINGDSPLHF.

To note about this clonotype: A clone one base away is much larger, so this may be a read error. The J gene is TRBJ2-1, the V gene TRBV28, with TRBD2 matching over 10 bases. The V segment lost 11 bases and the J segment 4 bases; nucleotides outside the gene matches: 8. Germline CDR1 reads MDHEN; CDR2 reads SYDVKM. The CDR3 spans 14 residues. CDR3 bases: TGTGCCGGTGAGGGACTAGCGAATTACAATGAGCAGTTCTTC. Residues: CAGEGLANYNEQFF.

This clonotype has only a few counts. V and J are TRBV12-3 or TRBV12-4 and TRBJ1-3, with a weak D call TRBD1 (6 bases). V was trimmed by 3 bases and J by 4 bases, leaving 13 bases between them. The CDR3 totals 15 residues. The CDR3 loop is CASSLYRVEGNTIYF. The CDR3 region has the DNA TGTGCCAGCAGTTTGTACAGGGTGGAAGGAAACACCATATATTTT.

This clonotype has a single count. The chain carries TRBV6-5 and TRBJ2-3, with 9 bases matching TRBD1. This CDR3 contains 15 residues. Trimming cost V 0 bases and J 5 bases; bases outside gene matches: 3. In germline, CDR1 is MNHEY, CDR2 SVGAGI. The CDR3 is CASSYSGTGIDTQYF. The CDR3 DNA reads TGTGCCAGCAGTTACTCCGGGACAGGGATAGATACGCAGTATTTT.

The rearrangement uses TRBV12-3 or TRBV12-4 and TRBJ2-1; 9 nucleotides match TRBD2. V was pared by 5 bases and J by 4 bases, with 9 bases of the junction left unmatched. The CDR3 length is 16 residues. The CDR3 protein is CASSTSTSGIYNEQFF. CDR3 in DNA: TGTGCCAGCAGTACCTCGACTAGCGGAATTTACAATGAGCAGTTCTTC.

The sample holds a few counts of this clonotype. The chain uses TRBV2 and TRBJ2-5, with D tentatively TRBD1 (6 bases). CDR1 is SNHLY, CDR2 FYNNEI, per germline. V lost 6 bases and J 4 bases, leaving 18 bases between the germline ends. The CDR3 runs 15 residues. The CDR3 DNA reads as TGTGCCAGCAGCCGGGACACCATAGGGGCAGAGACCCAGTACTTC. Protein sequence: CASSRDTIGAETQYF.

This chain uses TRBV5-1 with TRBJ2-3; 9 nucleotides match TRBD1. Losses at the gene ends were 4 bases for V and 2 bases for J; bases not matched to a gene: 8. The germline gives CDR1 SGHRS, CDR2 YFSETQ. The CDR3 is made up of 16 amino acids. The CDR3 loop is CASSGGTGWVTDTQYF. CDR3 coding DNA: TGCGCCAGCAGCGGCGGGACAGGGTGGGTCACAGATACGCAGTATTTT.

Many counts were recorded for this clonotype. J is TRBJ1-2 and V is TRBV15; D possibly corresponds to TRBD1 (6 bases). The CDR3 sequence is 14 residues long. Between the trimmed V and J ends, which lost 6 bases and 8 bases, there was a span of 19 bases. Germline lookup yields CDR1 LNHNV and CDR2 YYDKDF (reference sequence). The CDR3 region has the DNA TGTGCCACCAGTCCACCCCTGGGGGCGATGGGCTACACCTTC. This translates into CATSPPLGAMGYTF.

This clonotype was picked up many times. The CDR3 DNA reads TGCGCCAGCAGCACTTGGGGCGAGGACACTGAAGCTTTCTTT. It translates to CASSTWGEDTEAFF. The rearrangement joins TRBV5-1 to TRBJ1-1, with D possibly being TRBD1 (5 bases). The CDR3 is 14 residues long. With 4 bases removed from V and 3 bases from J, the gap between germline ends came to 13 bases. The germline V gene has CDR1 SGHRS and CDR2 YFSETQ.

In its sample, this clonotype was seen many times. V is TRBV6-5 and J is TRBJ1-5, with D perhaps TRBD1 (5 bases). V was pared by 0 bases and J by 0 bases, with 12 bases between. Germline values: CDR1 MNHEY, CDR2 SVGAGI. The CDR3 runs 17 residues. The CDR3: CASSYSMGGYSNQPQHF. CDR3 coding DNA: TGTGCCAGCAGTTACTCGATGGGGGGATATAGCAATCAGCCCCAGCATTTT.

This clonotype was seen repeatedly, ten times or more. J is TRBJ2-7 and V is TRBV28; 10 nucleotides align to TRBD2. Trimming cost V 5 bases and J 4 bases; bases outside gene matches: 8. This CDR3 has 15 amino acids. From germline, CDR1 is MDHEN and CDR2 SYDVKM. The CDR3 nucleotides read TGTGCCAGCAGTGCAGTAACTAGCGGGGTATACGAGCAGTACTTC. This sequence encodes CASSAVTSGVYEQYF.

The rearrangement links TRBV19 to TRBJ2-7; TRBD2 matches at 15 bases. Germline trimming cut 6 bases from V and 6 bases from J; bases unmatched to any gene: 9. The length of the CDR3 is 16 residues. Germline CDR1 and CDR2: LNHDA and SQIVND (reference sequence). This CDR3 reads CASSLGLAGGPGEQYF. The CDR3 nucleotides read TGTGCCAGTAGCCTTGGACTAGCGGGAGGGCCGGGCGAGCAGTACTTC.

At least ten counts were recorded for this clonotype. This chain connects TRBV20-1 to TRBJ1-2; a weak D match, TRBD1 (6 bases). CDR3 length: 14 residues. Germline V lookup: CDR1 DFQATT, CDR2 SNEGSKA (reference sequence). With 6 bases removed from V and 6 bases from J, the gap between germline ends came to 20 bases. In DNA form, the CDR3 reads TGCAGTGCCACCATGATTGGACAGTCGAATGGCTACACCTTC. This codes for CSATMIGQSNGYTF.

The table lists this clonotype with a few counts. The CDR3, as DNA: TGTGCCAGCAGCTGGACAGGTGGTGGCCACGAGCAGTACTTC. It translates to CASSWTGGGHEQYF. V usage is TRBV7-2 and J usage is TRBJ2-7; 7 bases fit TRBD1. The length of the CDR3 is 14 residues. CDR1 and CDR2 from the germline V gene are SGHTA and FQGNSA. Trimming took 4 bases from V and 5 from J; bases not matched to a gene: 8.

This clonotype was counted only a few times. CDR3: CAISGKPPWGNEKLFF. The CDR3 nucleotides read TGTGCCATCAGTGGGAAACCCCCCTGGGGTAATGAAAAACTGTTTTTT. The chain couples TRBV10-3 to TRBJ1-4; D gene unclear. V was cut by 4 bases and J by 4 bases, with 16 bases left in between. Germline-derived CDR1 and CDR2 are ENHRY and SYGVKD. The CDR3 sequence is 16 residues long.